This T cell receptor (beta chain) is drawn from a study of cytomegalovirus exposure and HLA in healthy donors. The CDR3 covers 13 residues. Trimming removed 1 base at V and 9 bases at J, with 10 bases between. Germline lookup yields CDR1 SGHDN and CDR2 FVKESK. Use of 60 Vbeta and 13 Jbeta primers characterized the PCR. Using immunoSEQ multiplex PCR, the repertoire was profiled, and TCRdb retains in-frame clones only, with some absent. The data show roughly 30,000 clones, around nine tenths seen once. The sequence was obtained from a boy aged 5-17 years in good health and CMV-seronegative. Input material: PBMCs. The chain employs TRBV14 and TRBJ2-4, with D tentatively TRBD1 (5 bases). CDR3 loop: CASSQGQGSIQYF. The CDR3 DNA follows: TGTGCCAGCAGCCAAGGCCAGGGTAGCATTCAGTACTTC.